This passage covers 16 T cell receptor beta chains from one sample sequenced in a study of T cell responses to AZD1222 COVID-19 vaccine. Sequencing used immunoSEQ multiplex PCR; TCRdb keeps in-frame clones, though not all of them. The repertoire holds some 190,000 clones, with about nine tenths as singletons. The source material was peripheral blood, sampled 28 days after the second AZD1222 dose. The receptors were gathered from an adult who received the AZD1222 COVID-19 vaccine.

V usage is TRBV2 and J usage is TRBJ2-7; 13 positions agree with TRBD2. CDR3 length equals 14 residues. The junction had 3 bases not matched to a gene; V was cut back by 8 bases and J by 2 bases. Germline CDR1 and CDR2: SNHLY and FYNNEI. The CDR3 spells CASGGLAGAYEQYF. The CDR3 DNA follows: TGTGCCAGCGGTGGACTAGCGGGGGCCTACGAGCAGTACTTC.

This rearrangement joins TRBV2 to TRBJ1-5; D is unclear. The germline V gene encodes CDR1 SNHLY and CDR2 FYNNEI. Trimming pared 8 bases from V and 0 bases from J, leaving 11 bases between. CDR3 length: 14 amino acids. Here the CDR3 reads CASGLPYSNQPQHF. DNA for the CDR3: TGTGCCAGCGGACTGCCTTATAGCAATCAGCCCCAGCATTTT.

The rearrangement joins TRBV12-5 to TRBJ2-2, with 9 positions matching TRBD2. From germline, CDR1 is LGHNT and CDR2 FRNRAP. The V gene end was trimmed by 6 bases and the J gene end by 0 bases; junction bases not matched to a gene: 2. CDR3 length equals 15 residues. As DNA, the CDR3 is TGTGCTAGTGGACTAGCGGGCGCGAACACCGGGGAGCTGTTTTTT. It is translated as CASGLAGANTGELFF.

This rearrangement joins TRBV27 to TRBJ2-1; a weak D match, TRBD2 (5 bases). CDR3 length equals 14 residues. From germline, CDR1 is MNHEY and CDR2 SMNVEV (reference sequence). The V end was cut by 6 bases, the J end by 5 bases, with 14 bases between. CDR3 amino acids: CASSKAEGNNEQFF. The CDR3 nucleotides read TGTGCCAGCAGCAAAGCCGAGGGTAACAATGAGCAGTTCTTC.

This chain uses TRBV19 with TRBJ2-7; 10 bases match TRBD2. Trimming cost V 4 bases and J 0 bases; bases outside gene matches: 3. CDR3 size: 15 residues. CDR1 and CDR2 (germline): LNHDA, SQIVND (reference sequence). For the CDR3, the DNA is TGTGCCAGTAGTACCTGGACTAGCGGCTCCTACGAGCAGTACTTC. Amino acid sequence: CASSTWTSGSYEQYF.

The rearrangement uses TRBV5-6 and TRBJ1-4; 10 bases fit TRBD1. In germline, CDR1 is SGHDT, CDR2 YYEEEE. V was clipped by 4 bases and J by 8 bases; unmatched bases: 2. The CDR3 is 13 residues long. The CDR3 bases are TGTGCCAGCAGCCGGGACAGGGGCGAAAAACTGTTTTTT. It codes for CASSRDRGEKLFF.

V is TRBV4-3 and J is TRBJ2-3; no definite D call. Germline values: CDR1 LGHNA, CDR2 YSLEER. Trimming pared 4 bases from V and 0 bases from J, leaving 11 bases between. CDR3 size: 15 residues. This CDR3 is CASSLFTGSTDTQYF. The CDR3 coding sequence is TGCGCCAGCAGCCTCTTTACCGGTAGCACAGATACGCAGTATTTT.

The CDR3 here is CASSPLAGRYTDTQYF. As DNA, the CDR3 is TGTGCCAGCAGCCCCCTAGCGGGGCGCTACACAGATACGCAGTATTTT. The genes are TRBV11-2 and TRBJ2-3; TRBD2 matches at 9 bases. CDR1 and CDR2 (germline): SGHAT, FQNNGV. The CDR3 is made up of 16 amino acids. With V trimmed by 5 bases and J by 2 bases, 8 bases remained unmatched.

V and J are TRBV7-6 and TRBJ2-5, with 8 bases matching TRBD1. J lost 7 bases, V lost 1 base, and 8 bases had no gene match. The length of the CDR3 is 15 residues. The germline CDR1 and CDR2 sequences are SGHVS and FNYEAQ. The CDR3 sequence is CASSLGRTGHGTQYF. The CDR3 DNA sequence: TGTGCCAGCAGCTTAGGGAGGACAGGGCACGGGACCCAGTACTTC.

The CDR3 DNA sequence: TGTGCCAGTAGGAACAGGGGTTTTGATGAAAAACTGTTTTTT. This gives the protein CASRNRGFDEKLFF. The chain uses TRBV19 and TRBJ1-4, with TRBD1 matching over 7 bases. CDR1 and CDR2 from the germline V gene are LNHDA and SQIVND (reference sequence). This CDR3 contains 14 residues. Germline trimming cut 6 bases from V and 6 bases from J; bases unmatched to any gene: 7.

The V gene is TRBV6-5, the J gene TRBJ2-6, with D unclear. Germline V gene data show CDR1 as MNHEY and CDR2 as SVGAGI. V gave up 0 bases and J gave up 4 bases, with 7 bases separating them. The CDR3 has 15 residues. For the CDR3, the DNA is TGTGCCAGCAGTTACTCGTCGACGGGGGCCAACGTCCTGACTTTC. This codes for CASSYSSTGANVLTF.

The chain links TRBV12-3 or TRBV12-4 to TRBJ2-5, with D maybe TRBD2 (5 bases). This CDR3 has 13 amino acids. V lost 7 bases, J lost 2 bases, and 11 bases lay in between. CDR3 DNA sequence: TGTGCCAGCAAATGGCGAGGGCAAGAGACCCAGTACTTC. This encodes CASKWRGQETQYF.

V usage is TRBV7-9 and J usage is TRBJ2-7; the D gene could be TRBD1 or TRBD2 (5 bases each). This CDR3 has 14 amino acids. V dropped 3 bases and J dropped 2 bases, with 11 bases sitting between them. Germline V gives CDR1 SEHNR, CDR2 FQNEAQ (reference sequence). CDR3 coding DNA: TGTGCCAGCAGCTTTTCAGGGAGAACCTACGAGCAGTACTTC. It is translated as CASSFSGRTYEQYF.

CDR3 bases: TGTGCCAGCAGCCGTATCCGGGACAGAAATAGCAATCAGCCCCAGCATTTT. This encodes CASSRIRDRNSNQPQHF. The chain carries TRBV6-2 or TRBV6-3 and TRBJ1-5; 7 bases map to TRBD1. This CDR3 has 17 residues. Germline lookup yields CDR1 MNHEY and CDR2 SVGEGT. Trimming cost V 6 bases and J 0 bases; bases outside gene matches: 11.

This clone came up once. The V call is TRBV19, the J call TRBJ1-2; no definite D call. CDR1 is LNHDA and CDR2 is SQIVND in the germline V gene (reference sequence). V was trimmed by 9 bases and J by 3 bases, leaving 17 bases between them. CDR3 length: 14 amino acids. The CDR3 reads CASQPGRTYYGYTF. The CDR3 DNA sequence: TGTGCCAGCCAGCCCGGCAGAACCTACTATGGCTACACCTTC.

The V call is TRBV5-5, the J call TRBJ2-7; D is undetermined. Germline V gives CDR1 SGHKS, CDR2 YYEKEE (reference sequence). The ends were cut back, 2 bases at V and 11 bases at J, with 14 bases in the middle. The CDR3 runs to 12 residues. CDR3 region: CASSFGGYPEYF. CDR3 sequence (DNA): TGTGCCAGCAGCTTCGGCGGATACCCGGAGTACTTC.